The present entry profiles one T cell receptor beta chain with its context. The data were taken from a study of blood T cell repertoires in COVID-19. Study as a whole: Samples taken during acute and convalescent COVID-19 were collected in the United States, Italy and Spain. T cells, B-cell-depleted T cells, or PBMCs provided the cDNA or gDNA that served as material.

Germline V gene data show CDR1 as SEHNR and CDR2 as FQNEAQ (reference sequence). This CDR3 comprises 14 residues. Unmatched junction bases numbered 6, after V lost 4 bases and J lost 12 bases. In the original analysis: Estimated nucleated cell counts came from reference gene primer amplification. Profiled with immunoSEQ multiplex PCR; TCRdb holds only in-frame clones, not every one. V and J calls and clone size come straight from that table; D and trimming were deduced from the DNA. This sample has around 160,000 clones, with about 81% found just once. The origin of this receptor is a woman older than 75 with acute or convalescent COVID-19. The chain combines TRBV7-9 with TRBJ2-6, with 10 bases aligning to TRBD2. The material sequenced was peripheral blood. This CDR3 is CASSSSGGLGVLTF. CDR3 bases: TGTGCCAGCAGCTCTAGCGGGGGTTTGGGCGTCCTGACTTTC. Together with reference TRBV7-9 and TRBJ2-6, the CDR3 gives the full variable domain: DTGVSQNPRHKITKRGQNVTFRCDPISEHNRLYWYRQTLGQGPEFLTYFQNEAQLEKSRLLSDRFSAERPKGSFSTLEIQRTEQGDSAMYLCASSSSGGLGVLTFGAGSRLTVL.